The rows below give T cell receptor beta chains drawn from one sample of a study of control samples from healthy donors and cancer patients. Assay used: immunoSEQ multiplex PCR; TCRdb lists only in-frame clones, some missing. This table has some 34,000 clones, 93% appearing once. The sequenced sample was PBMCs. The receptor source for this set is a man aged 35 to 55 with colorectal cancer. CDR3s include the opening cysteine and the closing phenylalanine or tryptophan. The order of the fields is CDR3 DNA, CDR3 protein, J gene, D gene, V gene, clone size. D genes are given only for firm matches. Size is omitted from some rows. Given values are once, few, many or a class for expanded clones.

TGTGCCAGCAGCGTAGGTGGTAGCGGGGGGGCTAGCTCCTACAATGAGCAGTTCTTC CASSVGGSGGASSYNEQFF TRBJ2-1 TRBD2 TRBV9 few
TGTGCCAGCGGTGACTTGAGGGAAAACTTTAGCACAGATACGCAGTATTTT CASGDLRENFSTDTQYF TRBJ2-3 NA TRBV21-1 NA
TGTGCCAGTAGTATGGCAGGGTTGGACCAGTACTTC CASSMAGLDQYF TRBJ2-5 NA TRBV19 NA
TGTGCCAGCAGTGAGAAGGGTCTGGGGGGCTACACCTTC CASSEKGLGGYTF TRBJ1-2 NA TRBV2 NA
TGTGCCAGCAGGGACCGACAGGGGACCCCCTACGAGCAGTACTTC CASRDRQGTPYEQYF TRBJ2-7 TRBD1 TRBV6-1 NA
TGTGCCAGCAGCGGAGACACTAGCGGGAGCTACAATGAGCAGTTCTTC CASSGDTSGSYNEQFF TRBJ2-1 TRBD2 TRBV9 NA
TGTGCCAGTTCGACAGGGAACGGAAACACCATATATTTT CASSTGNGNTIYF TRBJ1-3 TRBD1 TRBV19 NA
TGTGCCAGCAGCGGGACAGGGGGCCTTCAGCCCCAGCATTTT CASSGTGGLQPQHF TRBJ1-5 TRBD1 TRBV7-9 NA
TGTGCCAGTAGTAAGCGACGACAGGGGGCGGCAACTAATGAAAAACTGTTTTTT CASSKRRQGAATNEKLFF TRBJ1-4 TRBD1 TRBV19 few
TGTGCCAGTAGTAACCGGGACAGGAGCACAACTAATGAAAAACTGTTTTTT CASSNRDRSTTNEKLFF TRBJ1-4 TRBD1 TRBV19 NA
TGTGCCAGCAGCTTAGAAATGATCGGCTCTGGGCAGTATTTT CASSLEMIGSGQYF TRBJ2-3 NA TRBV7-8 NA
TGTGCCAGTAGTATAGCGGACGCCGGCCCCACTGAAGCTTTCTTT CASSIADAGPTEAFF TRBJ1-1 NA TRBV19 NA
TGTGCCAGCAGTTACGGCCGGACGGCAAACTATGGCTACACCTTC CASSYGRTANYGYTF TRBJ1-2 NA TRBV6-5 once
TGTGCCAGCAGTGGGGGACAGCCTAATTCACCCCTCCACTTT CASSGGQPNSPLHF TRBJ1-6 TRBD1 TRBV2 NA
TGTGCCAGCAGCCAAGACCCGGGAGTACAGCCCCAGCATTTT CASSQDPGVQPQHF TRBJ1-5 NA TRBV3-1/TRBV3-2 NA
TGTGCCAGCAGGAGGGGACAGGGGCAGAACACTGAAGCTTTCTTT CASRRGQGQNTEAFF TRBJ1-1 TRBD1 TRBV11-2 once
TGTGCCAGCAGCGTAGATGGCCTAGCGGGGAGGACCGGGGAGCTGTTTTTT CASSVDGLAGRTGELFF TRBJ2-2 TRBD2 TRBV9 NA
TGTGCCAGCAGCGTAGTCACAGGGACTAGCACAGATACGCAGTATTTT CASSVVTGTSTDTQYF TRBJ2-3 NA TRBV9 NA
TGTGCCAGCAGCTTAGTATCGGTTGGTTCACCCCTCCACTTT CASSLVSVGSPLHF TRBJ1-6 NA TRBV7-2 NA
TGTGCCAGCAGCTTAAAACTAGCGGGTACCGGGGAGCTGTTTTTT CASSLKLAGTGELFF TRBJ2-2 TRBD2 TRBV7-3 NA
TGTGCCAGCTTCGAGGACAGGCAACACGAGCAGTACTTC CASFEDRQHEQYF TRBJ2-7 TRBD1 TRBV27 NA
TGTGCCAGCAGCCCGACTAGCGGTGCCTACAATGAGCAGTTCTTC CASSPTSGAYNEQFF TRBJ2-1 TRBD2 TRBV7-3 once
TGTGCCAGCACGCCACTAGGACAGGGCACCGGGGAGCTGTTTTTT CASTPLGQGTGELFF TRBJ2-2 TRBD1 TRBV5-6 once
TGTGCCAGCTCACCACAGTCCCCAGCGGGGGCAACTTACAATGAGCAGTTCTTC CASSPQSPAGATYNEQFF TRBJ2-1 TRBD2 TRBV18 NA
TGTGCCAGCAGTTACTCGACTAGCGGGGGGAGCAATGAGCAGTTCTTC CASSYSTSGGSNEQFF TRBJ2-1 TRBD2 TRBV6-2/TRBV6-3 NA